This T cell receptor (beta chain) was identified in a study of T-cell memory formation after mild COVID-19. Study context: TCR clusters were mostly confined to one donor each. Study-wide results and caveats: Some responding clones appeared in pre-infection memory, suggesting cross-reactive memory joined. Among clones peaking at day 37 in the second wave, SARS-CoV-2 specificity remained unconfirmed. Researchers report contracting CD4+ clones mostly in CM and EM, with CD8+ clones in EMRA.

V was pared by 4 bases and J by 7 bases, with 12 bases of the junction left unmatched. Germline V gene lookup returns CDR1 SGHTA and CDR2 FQGTGA. The length of the CDR3 is 16 residues. This clonotype showed up just a few times. What it binds is not known. TCRdb fed the 5' RACE reads into MiXCR, producing one record per CDR3 protein. The sample has 400,000 to 500,000 distinct CDR3 sequences; 15% to 25% are singletons. This TCR was sampled from an adult woman who had mild COVID-19 (a few samples of this study predate the infection). Cell type and time point are not known. The J gene is TRBJ2-1, the V gene TRBV7-3, with TRBD2 identical over 8 bases. Sample: PBMCs or a T cell subset sorted from them (not recorded which). In DNA, the CDR3 is TGTGCCAGCAGCTCGCCAACGGGAGGGCCGGGGAATGAGCAGTTCTTC. Amino acid sequence: CASSSPTGGPGNEQFF.